This TCR beta chain was sequenced for a study of blood T cells in healthy people across ages. Study-wide findings and caveats: Age showed a roughly linear inverse relationship with TCR beta diversity per million T cells.

In regard to this clonotype: Its target is not known.

V shed 3 bases and J shed 1 base, with 27 bases lying between them. The germline CDR1 and CDR2 sequences are SEHNR and FQNEAQ (reference sequence). The CDR3 spans 20 residues. Primed by a sample-barcoded 5' primer and a J-beta primer mix, a second PCR proceeded for about 7 to 11 cycles. TCRdb fed the 5' RACE reads into MiXCR, producing one record per CDR3 protein. The repertoire consists of roughly 640,000 distinct CDR3 sequences, with around 31% occurring once and the leading ten covering approximately 14%. The receptor comes from a woman aged 80 or over in good health. Specimen: blood. V gene TRBV7-9 combines with J gene TRBJ1-1; D perhaps matches TRBD1 (5 bases). This chain's CDR3 is CASSFLMSNRGTDGNTEAFF. The CDR3 bases are TGTGCCAGCAGCTTTCTCATGTCTAATCGGGGGACGGATGGGAACACTGAAGCTTTCTTT.